This T cell receptor (beta chain) derives from a study of cytomegalovirus exposure and HLA in healthy donors. Study outcomes and limitations: Excluded: some indistinguishable V segments such as TRBV6-2 and TRBV6-3. It is likely that the observed cluster of highly shared sequence variants was a sequencing artifact.

This CDR3 has 12 amino acids. Germline V lookup: CDR1 MNHEY, CDR2 SVGAGI. Losses at the gene ends were 6 bases for V and 2 bases for J; bases not matched to a gene: 0. This clone has only a few counts. Its specificity is not known. PCR primers comprised 60 Vbeta and 13 Jbeta primers. The data were produced by immunoSEQ multiplex PCR, yet TCRdb's version contains in-frame clones alone and is incomplete. This sample has 100,000 to 150,000 clones, with roughly four fifths found just once. V and J are TRBV6-5 and TRBJ1-2, with TRBD1 matching over 7 bases. Sequenced: PBMCs. This receptor was taken from a woman in her 40s in good health and CMV-seronegative. The CDR3 nucleotides read TGTGCCAGCAGGGGACAGAACTATGGCTACACCTTC. The encoded protein is CASRGQNYGYTF.